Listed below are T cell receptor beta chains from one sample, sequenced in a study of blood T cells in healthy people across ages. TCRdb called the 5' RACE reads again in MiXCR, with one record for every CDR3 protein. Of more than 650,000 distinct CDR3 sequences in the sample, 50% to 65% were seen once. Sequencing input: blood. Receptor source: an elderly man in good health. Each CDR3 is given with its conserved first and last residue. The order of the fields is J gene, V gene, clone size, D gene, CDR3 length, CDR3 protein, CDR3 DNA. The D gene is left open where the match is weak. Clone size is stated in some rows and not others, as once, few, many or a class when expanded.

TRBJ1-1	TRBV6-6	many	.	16	CASRTAGGSWNTEAFF	TGTGCCAGCAGAACGGCTGGGGGTTCTTGGAACACTGAAGCTTTCTTT
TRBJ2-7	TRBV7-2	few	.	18	CASSPLTTYSRRGYEQYF	TGTGCCAGCAGTCCGCTGACGACTTATTCGAGGCGGGGATACGAGCAGTACTTC
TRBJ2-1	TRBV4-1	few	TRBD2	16	CASSHRVLADFNEQFF	TGCGCCAGCAGCCACAGGGTACTAGCGGACTTCAATGAGCAGTTCTTC
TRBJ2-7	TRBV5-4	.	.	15	CASSLGGGNTYEQYF	TGTGCCAGCAGCTTGGGAGGTGGGAATACCTACGAGCAGTACTTC
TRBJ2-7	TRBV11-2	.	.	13	CASSLFGYGEQYF	TGCGCCAGCAGCTTATTTGGGTACGGCGAGCAGTACTTC
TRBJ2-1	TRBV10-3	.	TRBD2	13	CAISEVAAGTQFF	TGTGCCATCAGTGAAGTGGCAGCGGGGACCCAGTTCTTC
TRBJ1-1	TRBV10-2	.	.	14	CASSKEQGTAEAFF	TGCGCCAGCAGTAAAGAGCAGGGGACCGCTGAAGCTTTCTTT
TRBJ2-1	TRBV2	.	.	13	CASLLYRDNEQFF	TGTGCCAGCTTACTGTACCGGGACAATGAGCAGTTCTTC
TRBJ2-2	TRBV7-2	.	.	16	CASSFLAGFNTGELFF	TGTGCCAGCAGCTTTCTTGCGGGATTTAACACCGGGGAGCTGTTTTTT
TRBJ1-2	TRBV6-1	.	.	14	CASRGATGDYGYTF	TGTGCCAGCAGAGGGGCCACGGGGGACTATGGCTACACCTTC
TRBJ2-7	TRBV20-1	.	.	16	CSARDLTGPVDQIQYF	TGCAGTGCTAGAGATCTGACAGGTCCCGTTGATCAGATCCAGTACTTC